This T cell receptor beta chain was found in a study of T cell repertoires in cytomegalovirus infection. At the level of the study: CMV epitopes in the study were HLA-C-restricted (recently identified) and HLA-B-restricted (well studied). CMV infection plus the matching HLA type was flagged by public TCR beta signatures.

Findings and limits, study-wide: HLA-C-restricted TCR beta clonotypes specific for CMV led the ex vivo response.

This clonotype was counted many times. Its cognate antigen is unknown. There are 16 residues in the CDR3. Trimming pared 4 bases from V and 0 bases from J, leaving 10 bases between. Germline CDR1 SGHVS, CDR2 FNYEAQ. Using its own MiXCR run on the reads, TCRdb lists one record per CDR3 protein. The sample lists 700,000 to 950,000 distinct CDR3 sequences, 30% to 35% seen once, with around 12% in the top ten. This clonotype originated in a human donor in good health (CMV status not recorded). Some clones in this sample may be carry-over from other donors' samples. Sequencing used cultured CD8+ T cells from PBMCs, obtained from culture after CMV antigen stimulation. The chain has TRBV7-6 and TRBJ2-6, with D unresolved. The CDR3 here is CASSSAISSGANVLTF. The CDR3 DNA is TGTGCCAGCAGCTCCGCGATAAGCTCTGGGGCCAACGTCCTGACTTTC.